The subject of this entry is one T cell receptor beta chain. According to the study, genomic DNA was the template for TCR beta VDJ and CDR3 profiling. TCRdb reanalysed the reads using MiXCR and keeps one entry per CDR3 protein. Among 250,000 to 300,000 distinct CDR3 sequences listed, roughly half were seen once. This sample is part of a study of CD8+CD57+ T cells in acquired aplastic anemia. Study information: On average, sorted CD4+ and CD8+ cells gave about 2.9 ug of DNA.

This CDR3 comprises 11 residues. The germline V and J ends were trimmed by 4 bases and 8 bases, with 11 bases remaining between them. Germline V gene sequence: CDR1 SQVTM, CDR2 ANQGSEA. This sequence was found in a human donor with severe aplastic anemia or a healthy control (not recorded which). What was sequenced was sorted CD4+, CD8+, or CD8+CD57+ T cells (not recorded which) from PBMCs. This chain uses TRBV29-1 with TRBJ1-2; no definite D call. This chain's CDR3 is CSVGAGRGYTF. For the CDR3, the DNA is TGCAGCGTTGGAGCAGGACGAGGCTACACCTTC.